The present entry profiles one TCR beta chain with its context. Antigen: not known. The CDR3 is 15 amino acids. V was trimmed by 1 base and J by 4 bases, leaving 14 bases between them. The germline gives CDR1 GTSNPN, CDR2 SVGIG (reference sequence). The PCR contained 60 Vbeta and 13 Jbeta primers. The repertoire was sequenced with immunoSEQ multiplex PCR; TCRdb's copy has only in-frame clones and lacks some. The sample has tens of thousands of clones; around 85% are singletons. The data were obtained in a study of cytomegalovirus exposure and HLA in healthy donors. General study points: Among CMV-associated TCR beta chains, most appeared HLA-restricted in a later analysis. The analysis excluded some indistinguishable V segments, including TRBV6-2 and TRBV6-3. Common viral pathogens seemed, in a later analysis, to connect with several of the most significant clusters. CMV antigen specificity was confirmed in vitro for a few CMV-associated chains.

The receptor was isolated from a girl aged 2 to 9 in good health and CMV-seropositive. Source material: PBMCs. The chain combines TRBV30 with TRBJ2-1; maybe TRBD2 (5 bases). CDR3 sequence reads: CAWSGGSTPYNEQFF. CDR3 sequence (DNA): TGTGCCTGGAGTGGTGGGAGCACCCCGTACAATGAGCAGTTCTTC.